The 4 T cell receptor beta chains presented below share a single source sample, sequenced in a study of control samples from healthy donors and cancer patients. Generated by immunoSEQ multiplex PCR, the TCRdb table keeps only in-frame clones and is missing some. The sample shows about 89,000 clones, around nine tenths of them seen only once. The sequenced sample consisted of blood. The receptors were gathered from a man under 40 in good health.

The rearrangement links TRBV6-5 to TRBJ1-1; no definite D call. The V gene lost 10 bases and the J gene lost 1 base, with 13 bases spanning the gap. The germline V gene has CDR1 MNHEY and CDR2 SVGAGI. The CDR3 runs 13 residues. This CDR3 reads CATTPAENTEAFF. CDR3 bases: TGTGCCACCACGCCCGCAGAGAACACTGAAGCTTTCTTT.

With regard to this clone: Different DNA sequences within this sample yield the same CDR3. The chain carries TRBV11-2 and TRBJ2-5; 12 nucleotides match TRBD2. The CDR3 extends over 16 amino acids. Trimming cost V 5 bases and J 2 bases; bases outside gene matches: 6. Germline CDR1 is SGHAT and CDR2 is FQNNGV. CDR3 loop: CASSPRLAGGQETQYF. DNA for the CDR3: TGTGCCAGCAGCCCCCGGCTAGCGGGGGGGCAAGAGACCCAGTACTTC.

The chain employs TRBV5-1 and TRBJ1-2; 9 bases are a match to TRBD1. CDR1 and CDR2 (germline): SGHRS, YFSETQ. CDR3 length equals 15 residues. J lost 0 bases, V lost 4 bases, and 4 bases had no gene match. The CDR3 sequence is CASSLWTGANYGYTF. CDR3 DNA: TGCGCCAGCAGCCTATGGACAGGGGCTAACTATGGCTACACCTTC.

This CDR3 reads CASSLPGAGNTIYF. In DNA form, the CDR3 reads TGTGCCAGCAGTTTGCCCGGGGCTGGAAACACCATATATTTT. The chain links TRBV28 to TRBJ1-3; D is unresolved. Per the germline V gene, CDR1 is MDHEN and CDR2 is SYDVKM. V gave up 3 bases and J gave up 2 bases, with 8 bases separating them. The length of the CDR3 is 14 residues.